This T cell receptor (beta chain) was documented in a study of OX40 agonist ivuxolimab in advanced cancers. On the study more broadly: Three patients responded partially, comprising one with hepatocellular carcinoma and two with cutaneous melanoma. Study findings and constraints: Some of the nonresponding patients also showed low levels of normalized T-cell clonal expansion.

Details on this clone: Its specificity is not known.

This CDR3 spans 14 amino acids. CDR1 SGHRS and CDR2 YFSETQ come from the germline V gene. Trimming cost V 0 bases and J 5 bases; bases outside gene matches: 0. Data came from immunoSEQ multiplex PCR; TCRdb stores just in-frame clones and leaves some out. The table has 100,000 to 130,000 clones, under 95% seen once. The specimen comprised CD4+ or CD8+ T cells sorted from blood, sampled in a trial of the OX40 agonist ivuxolimab. The sequence came from an adult with an advanced solid tumor such as melanoma, head and neck, liver or kidney cancer. The V call is TRBV5-1, the J call TRBJ2-5, with TRBD2 matching 11 bases. CDR3 nucleotides: TGCGCCAGCAGCTTGGGGACTAGCGGGGAGACCCAGTACTTC. This encodes CASSLGTSGETQYF.